This T cell receptor (beta chain) comes out of a study of CD8 T cells in ankylosing spondylitis (dated by TCRdb to 2017 to 2019). The study in broad terms: The study profiled T cell receptor beta repertoires in healthy donors and ankylosing spondylitis patients to find disease-linked TCR variants. Peripheral blood was sampled, and synovial fluid was also collected from ankylosing spondylitis patients. In total, the full study cohort was made up of 100 to 140 healthy donors and roughly 27 ankylosing spondylitis patients.

Sequencing was carried out with an Illumina HiSeq 2500. Quantitative 5'-RACE with molecular barcodes was used to prepare TCR beta libraries. The authors' analysis ran thus. To identify disease-linked TCR variants, a new computational method was used, one built on a probabilistic model of VDJ rearrangement. TCRdb reprocessed the public reads (quality trimming at Q25 with fastp, clone calling with MiXCR) and kept in-frame beta chains. For every CDR3 protein sequence, its rows merge into one entry that carries the most common genes and DNA. The V and J calls were not made by the authors but by TCRdb's processing. The table for this sample lists 240,000 or so distinct CDR3 sequences; around 9.2% of them were counted only once. The ten largest clones represent about 6.8% of the sample. From V the trimming removes 4 bases and from J it removes 0 bases, while the gene matches leave 6 bases of the junction unaccounted for. Including cysteine and phenylalanine, the CDR3 has 16 amino acids. The CDR3 DNA has 48 bases and is translated from base 1. Per the germline V gene, SGHRS is the CDR1 and YFSETQ is the CDR2.

As to this clonotype: This clone's antigen is unknown. Base quality data are lacking; no much larger clone is found one base away.

Study-wide conclusions, independent of this receptor: Significant enrichment of the disease-linked clones was reported in matched synovial fluid samples from ankylosing spondylitis patients. A TCR beta motif made up of 7 to 9 highly homologous amino acid variants appeared to be characteristic of blood from ankylosing spondylitis patients. Some motif variants had previously been reported in the synovial fluid and blood of reactive arthritis patients, which suggests shared mechanisms of disease initiation. The disease-linked clones showed a CD8+ phenotype and occurred at relatively low frequencies in peripheral blood.

The sequenced sample consisted of blood, either unsorted or a sorted T cell fraction (not recorded which). This sequence was found in a male donor with ankylosing spondylitis or in good health (not recorded which). Recombination linked TRBV5-1 to TRBJ2-2, and 7 junctional nucleotides match TRBD2. The nucleotide sequence reads as follows: TGCGCCAGCAGCCCGGGGGACTACTCGAACACCGGGGAGCTGTTTTTT. This gives the protein CASSPGDYSNTGELFF. Reference TRBV5-1 and TRBJ2-2 genes cover what lies past the CDR3, so the full variable domain is KAGVTQTPRYLIKTRGQQVTLSCSPISGHRSVSWYQQTPGQGLQFLFEYFSETQRNKGNFPGRFSGRQFSNSRSEMNVSTLELGDSALYLCASSPGDYSNTGELFFGEGSRLTVL.